This passage covers 15 T cell receptor beta chains from one sample sequenced in a study of breast tumors, draining lymph nodes, adjacent tissues. Samples came from axillary lymph nodes draining the breast cancer. TCRdb recomputed calls from the multiplex PCR reads with MiXCR, one row per CDR3 protein. The sample carries about 270,000 distinct CDR3 sequences, 30% recorded once. The material sequenced was axillary lymph node tissue. These receptor sequences come from a female donor with breast cancer. Some clones in this sample may be carry-over from other donors' samples.

This clonotype turned up a few times. The rearrangement links TRBV27 to TRBJ2-6; no clear D gene. Germline lookup yields CDR1 MNHEY and CDR2 SMNVEV (reference sequence). CDR3 length: 16 amino acids. V gave up 3 bases and J gave up 0 bases, with 9 bases separating them. The CDR3 region has the DNA TGTGCCAGCAGTTTTCACGGTGACTCTGGGGCCAACGTCCTGACTTTC. It yields the protein CASSFHGDSGANVLTF.

This clonotype was counted many times. The CDR3 here is CASSTSGRVRPYNEQFF. The CDR3 DNA reads TGTGCCAGTAGTACCAGCGGGAGGGTCAGGCCCTACAATGAGCAGTTCTTC. The V gene is TRBV19, the J gene TRBJ2-1; 10 nucleotides align to TRBD2. The V gene's germline CDR1 is LNHDA and CDR2 SQIVND (reference sequence). The CDR3 length is 17 residues. J was trimmed by 2 bases and V by 4 bases; bases with no gene match: 8.

This clonotype was counted a few times. V and J are TRBV20-1 and TRBJ2-1; 7 nucleotides align to TRBD2. V was clipped by 1 base and J by 9 bases; unmatched bases: 9. Germline CDR1 and CDR2: DFQATT and SNEGSKA (reference sequence). The CDR3 consists of 14 residues. In DNA, the CDR3 is TGCAGTGCTAGAGCTCTGGCGGGAGTAACTGAGCAGTTCTTC. Protein sequence: CSARALAGVTEQFF.

This clonotype came up many times. The chain combines TRBV5-1 with TRBJ2-7; 11 positions agree with TRBD2. The CDR3 is 15 residues long. Germline V gene data show CDR1 as SGHRS and CDR2 as YFSETQ. With V trimmed by 2 bases and J by 7 bases, 8 bases remained unmatched. CDR3 residues: CASSLLAGDGGEQYF. In nucleotides, the CDR3 is TGCGCCAGCAGCTTACTAGCGGGAGATGGGGGTGAGCAGTACTTC.

The chain employs TRBV20-1 and TRBJ2-4; D ambiguous. Germline values: CDR1 DFQATT, CDR2 SNEGSKA (reference sequence). The CDR3 totals 17 residues. The V end was cut by 0 bases, the J end by 11 bases, with 26 bases between. DNA for the CDR3: TGCAGTGCTAGAGATAGCAGGCATGGGTCTGGCCTAGGCCTTCAGTACTTC. Translating it yields CSARDSRHGSGLGLQYF.

This clonotype was observed at least ten times. V and J are TRBV15 and TRBJ2-1; 9 bases line up with TRBD1. Per germline, CDR1 LNHNV and CDR2 YYDKDF (reference sequence). There are 16 residues in the CDR3. The J segment lost 4 bases and the V segment lost 8 bases, leaving 12 bases of the junction unmatched. CDR3: CATLKGGGTGYNEQFF. Here the CDR3 DNA reads TGTGCCACCTTAAAAGGGGGTGGGACAGGGTACAATGAGCAGTTCTTC.

This clonotype was seen many times. V usage is TRBV11-2 and J usage is TRBJ2-3; D is possibly TRBD2 (5 bases). The ends were cut back, 5 bases at V and 0 bases at J, with 9 bases in the middle. CDR1 and CDR2 (germline): SGHAT, FQNNGV. The CDR3 sequence is 14 residues long. CDR3 loop: CASSPRGSTDTQYF. The CDR3 DNA is TGTGCCAGCAGCCCTCGCGGGAGCACAGATACGCAGTATTTT.

In the case of this clonotype: One base away lies a much larger clone, so this may be a sequencing read error. The V call is TRBV4-3, the J call TRBJ2-2; weak D call: TRBD1 (6 bases). This CDR3 spans 15 amino acids. Germline V lookup: CDR1 LGHNA, CDR2 YSLEER. The CDR3 DNA follows: TGCGCCGGCAGCCAACGGCCAGGGGACACCGGGGAGCTGTTTTTT. It codes for CAGSQRPGDTGELFF.

V is TRBV3-1 and J is TRBJ2-7, with 12 nucleotides matching TRBD2. The CDR3 is 15 residues long. Per the germline V gene, CDR1 is LGHDT and CDR2 is YNNKEL (reference sequence). V lost 4 bases and J lost 2; bases outside the gene matches: 3. The CDR3 reads CASSLRTSGAYEQYF. CDR3 sequence (DNA): TGTGCCAGCAGCCTGAGGACTAGCGGGGCCTACGAGCAGTACTTC.

The sample holds many counts of this clonotype. The gene calls are TRBV20-1 and TRBJ1-3; D not certain. Trimming took off 3 bases at V and 7 bases at J, with 16 bases between the two ends. In germline, CDR1 is DFQATT, CDR2 SNEGSKA (reference sequence). CDR3 length: 14 amino acids. The CDR3 spells CSASWLGRQNTIYF. The CDR3 coding sequence is TGCAGTGCTAGTTGGTTGGGCAGGCAGAACACCATATATTTT.

At least ten counts were recorded for this clonotype. The rearrangement links TRBV7-2 to TRBJ2-7; TRBD1 or TRBD2 may be the D gene (5 bases each). Germline V gene sequence: CDR1 SGHTA, CDR2 FQGNSA. CDR3 length: 14 residues. V gave up 5 bases and J gave up 3 bases, with 14 bases separating them. The CDR3 here is CASSLGRLNYEQYF. CDR3 nucleotide sequence: TGTGCCAGCAGCCTGGGACGACTCAACTACGAGCAGTACTTC.

This clonotype was recorded many times. The chain joins TRBV7-2 to TRBJ2-7; D not certain. V lost 6 bases and J 5 bases, leaving 11 bases between the germline ends. Germline CDR1 is SGHTA and CDR2 is FQGNSA. The CDR3 loop spans 12 amino acids. The CDR3: CASRLGSNEQYF. The CDR3 coding sequence is TGTGCCAGCAGATTGGGCAGCAACGAGCAGTACTTC. The full variable domain, with the rest looked up from reference TRBV7-2 and TRBJ2-7, is GAGVSQSPSNKVTEKGKDVELRCDPISGHTALYWYRQSLGQGLEFLIYFQGNSAPDKSGLPSDRFSAERTGGSVSTLTIQRTQQEDSAVYLCASRLGSNEQYFGPGTRLTVT.

About this clonotype itself: A much larger clone is a single base away; this may be a read error. The V gene is TRBV7-9, the J gene TRBJ2-5, with 13 bases lining up with TRBD2. Losses at the gene ends were 5 bases for V and 11 bases for J; bases not matched to a gene: 14. The CDR3 has 16 amino acids. CDR1 and CDR2 from the germline V gene are SEHNR and FQNEAQ (reference sequence). This chain's CDR3 is CASSVLAGGLSNEQYF. DNA for the CDR3: TGTGCCAGCAGCGTACTAGCGGGAGGGTTGAGCAATGAGCAGTACTTC.

This clonotype was seen repeatedly, ten times or more. The J gene is TRBJ2-7, the V gene TRBV19; D gene ambiguous. The CDR3 has 12 amino acids. Germline CDR1 and CDR2: LNHDA and SQIVND (reference sequence). Trimming stripped 8 bases from V and 2 bases from J, with 10 bases between. CDR3 coding DNA: TGTGCCAGTGGTCCCAATACCTACGAGCAGTACTTC. It codes for CASGPNTYEQYF.

This clonotype was counted ten times or more. The gene calls are TRBV11-3 and TRBJ2-7; D ambiguous. CDR1 and CDR2 from the germline V gene are SGHNT and YENEEA. Trimming stripped 5 bases from V and 0 bases from J, with 11 bases between. There are 14 residues in the CDR3. The CDR3 DNA is TGTGCCAGCAGCCTCTCCTTCTACTCCTACGAGCAGTACTTC. It specifies CASSLSFYSYEQYF.